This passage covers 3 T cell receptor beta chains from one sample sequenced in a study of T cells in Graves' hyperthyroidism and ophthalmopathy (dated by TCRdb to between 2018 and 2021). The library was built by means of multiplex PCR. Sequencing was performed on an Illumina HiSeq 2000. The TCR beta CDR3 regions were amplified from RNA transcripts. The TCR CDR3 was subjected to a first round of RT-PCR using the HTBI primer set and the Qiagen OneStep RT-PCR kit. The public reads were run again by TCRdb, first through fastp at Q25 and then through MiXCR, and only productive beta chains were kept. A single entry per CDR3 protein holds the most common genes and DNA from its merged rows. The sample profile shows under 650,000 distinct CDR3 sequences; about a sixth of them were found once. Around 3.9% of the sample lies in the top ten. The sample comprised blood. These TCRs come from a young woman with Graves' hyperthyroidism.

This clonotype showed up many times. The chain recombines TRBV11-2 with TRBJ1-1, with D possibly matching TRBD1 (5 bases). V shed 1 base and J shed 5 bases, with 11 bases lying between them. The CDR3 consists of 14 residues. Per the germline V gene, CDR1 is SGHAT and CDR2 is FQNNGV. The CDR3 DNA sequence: TGTGCCAGCAGCTTAGGCAAGGGGATAACTGAAGCTTTCTTT. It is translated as CASSLGKGITEAFF.

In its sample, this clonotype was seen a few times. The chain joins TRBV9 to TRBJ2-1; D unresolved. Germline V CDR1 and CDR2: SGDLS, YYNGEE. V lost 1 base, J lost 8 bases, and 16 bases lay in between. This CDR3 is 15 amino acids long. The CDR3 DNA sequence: TGTGCCAGCAGCGTATCAAGGGCTGCGATGTATGAGCAGTTCTTC. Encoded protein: CASSVSRAAMYEQFF.

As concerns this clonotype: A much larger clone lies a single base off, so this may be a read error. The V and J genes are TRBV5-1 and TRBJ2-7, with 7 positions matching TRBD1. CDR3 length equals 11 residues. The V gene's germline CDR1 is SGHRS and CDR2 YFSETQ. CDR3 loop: CTSSPDRRQYF. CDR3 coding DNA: TGCACCAGCAGTCCGGACAGGCGGCAGTACTTC.